The present entry profiles one T cell receptor beta chain with its context. This CDR3 is 17 amino acids long. The germline V gene encodes CDR1 SGDLS and CDR2 YYNGEE. Deletions cut 5 bases from V and 3 bases from J, with 20 bases between. This sample was included in a study of sequential checkpoint blockade in melanoma. Looking at the study overall: First-line arms were nivolumab then ipilimumab, or the reverse, randomized 1:1. Maintenance nivolumab came after either treatment sequence.

Measured with immunoSEQ multiplex PCR; TCRdb has only the in-frame clones, and not every one. The repertoire consists of more than 9,000 clones, with roughly 74% occurring once and the leading ten covering 9% to 14%. Specified treatment: randomized to nivolumab then ipilimumab (arm A) or the reverse (arm B). Sorted cells were live CD3+CD8+, lacking CD19 and CD56, from PBMCs. The origin of this receptor is a human donor with melanoma. The chain joins TRBV9 to TRBJ1-4; D uncertain. The source material was CD8+ T cells sorted from blood (inferred from file names), sampled from a patient given nivolumab and ipilimumab in sequence. Here the CDR3 reads CASSDAGPNPSNEKLFF. CDR3 bases: TGTGCCAGCAGTGATGCGGGCCCAAACCCCTCTAATGAAAAACTGTTTTTT.